These T cell receptor beta chains were read from a single sample in a study of blood T cell repertoires in COVID-19. Repertoires were generated with immunoSEQ multiplex PCR, while TCRdb's copy carries only in-frame clones and drops some. The table has roughly 500,000 clones, roughly nine tenths seen once; the top ten hold around 7.9%. The sequenced sample consisted of PBMCs or T cells enriched from blood (not recorded which). These receptors all come from a woman aged 55-69 years who had recovered from COVID-19. Each CDR3 is given with its conserved first and last residue. The order of the fields is CDR3 length, J gene, V gene, D gene, clone size, CDR3 DNA, CDR3 protein. A D gene is named only where the DNA matches it firmly. The listing skips clone size in some rows; elsewhere it reads once, few, many or a size class.

cdr3_length: 11; j_call: TRBJ1-1; v_call: TRBV30; d_call: NA; clone_size: once; cdr3_nt: TGTGCCTGGAGTGTCGCAGGTGAAGCTTTCTTT; cdr3_aa: CAWSVAGEAFF
cdr3_length: 17; j_call: TRBJ2-5; v_call: TRBV10-1; d_call: TRBD2; clone_size: NA; cdr3_nt: TGCGCCAGCAGTGACCTTGGACTAGCGGGGGGGTTTGAGACCCAGTACTTC; cdr3_aa: CASSDLGLAGGFETQYF
cdr3_length: 14; j_call: TRBJ2-7; v_call: TRBV18; d_call: NA; clone_size: NA; cdr3_nt: TGTGCCAGCTCACCACGAACAGGGACCTACGAGCAGTACTTC; cdr3_aa: CASSPRTGTYEQYF
cdr3_length: 13; j_call: TRBJ1-5; v_call: TRBV9; d_call: NA; clone_size: NA; cdr3_nt: TGTGCCAGCAGCGTAGGGCCTTATCAGCCCCAGCATTTT; cdr3_aa: CASSVGPYQPQHF
cdr3_length: 13; j_call: TRBJ1-1; v_call: TRBV29-1; d_call: NA; clone_size: NA; cdr3_nt: TGCAGCGTGGGACACCTCATGAACACTGAAGCTTTCTTT; cdr3_aa: CSVGHLMNTEAFF
cdr3_length: 14; j_call: TRBJ1-2; v_call: TRBV27; d_call: TRBD1; clone_size: NA; cdr3_nt: TGTGCCAGCAGTCCCCGACAGGGGGCGATGCCAGGCACCTTC; cdr3_aa: CASSPRQGAMPGTF
cdr3_length: 12; j_call: TRBJ1-3; v_call: TRBV19; d_call: NA; clone_size: NA; cdr3_nt: TGTGCCAGTATCAATTCTGGAAACACCATATATTTT; cdr3_aa: CASINSGNTIYF
cdr3_length: 14; j_call: TRBJ1-5; v_call: TRBV5-6; d_call: TRBD1; clone_size: NA; cdr3_nt: TGTGCCAGCAGCTCCGGACAGGTCAATCAGCCCCAGCATTTT; cdr3_aa: CASSSGQVNQPQHF
cdr3_length: 13; j_call: TRBJ2-7; v_call: TRBV29-1; d_call: NA; clone_size: NA; cdr3_nt: TGCAGCGTTGTCGGGACACTTTCCTACGAGCAGTACTTC; cdr3_aa: CSVVGTLSYEQYF
cdr3_length: 16; j_call: TRBJ1-5; v_call: TRBV5-1; d_call: TRBD1; clone_size: NA; cdr3_nt: TGCGCCAGCACCAATAGACGGGGACAGGGGCAACAGCCCCAGCATTTT; cdr3_aa: CASTNRRGQGQQPQHF
cdr3_length: 13; j_call: TRBJ1-1; v_call: TRBV2; d_call: TRBD1; clone_size: many; cdr3_nt: TGTGCCGGAGCCCCCACAGGGGACACTGAAGCTTTCTTT; cdr3_aa: CAGAPTGDTEAFF
cdr3_length: 14; j_call: TRBJ1-1; v_call: TRBV10-3; d_call: TRBD1; clone_size: NA; cdr3_nt: TGTGCCATCAGCCAATCGGGACAGTACACTGAAGCTTTCTTT; cdr3_aa: CAISQSGQYTEAFF
cdr3_length: 15; j_call: TRBJ1-5; v_call: TRBV6-5; d_call: TRBD1; clone_size: NA; cdr3_nt: TGTGCCAGCCTCACCGGGACAGGTGGCAATCAGCCCCAGCATTTT; cdr3_aa: CASLTGTGGNQPQHF
cdr3_length: 16; j_call: TRBJ2-3; v_call: TRBV9; d_call: TRBD2; clone_size: NA; cdr3_nt: TGTGCCAGCAGCTTCGGGACTAGCACAATGGTAGATACGCAGTATTTT; cdr3_aa: CASSFGTSTMVDTQYF
cdr3_length: 15; j_call: TRBJ2-2; v_call: TRBV5-8; d_call: TRBD1; clone_size: NA; cdr3_nt: TGTGCCAGCAGCGCGGGACAGGCTAACACCGGGGAGCTGTTTTTT; cdr3_aa: CASSAGQANTGELFF
cdr3_length: 13; j_call: TRBJ1-1; v_call: TRBV18; d_call: NA; clone_size: NA; cdr3_nt: TGTGCCAGCTCACCGGAGAGAGAGACTGAAGCTTTCTTT; cdr3_aa: CASSPERETEAFF
cdr3_length: 15; j_call: TRBJ1-5; v_call: TRBV27; d_call: NA; clone_size: NA; cdr3_nt: TGTGCCAGCTCCCGGGCGGGGGAGGGCAATCAGCCCCAGCATTTT; cdr3_aa: CASSRAGEGNQPQHF
cdr3_length: 13; j_call: TRBJ1-1; v_call: TRBV14; d_call: NA; clone_size: NA; cdr3_nt: TGTGCCAGCAGCCAATACAAGAACACTGAAGCTTTCTTT; cdr3_aa: CASSQYKNTEAFF